These T cell receptor beta chains were read from a single sample in a study of cytomegalovirus exposure and HLA in healthy donors. Repertoires were generated with immunoSEQ multiplex PCR, while TCRdb's copy carries only in-frame clones and drops some. This sample has some 150,000 clones, with around 80% found just once. The sample consisted of PBMCs. These receptors all come from a man between 18 and 29 years old in good health and CMV-seropositive. CDR3s include the opening cysteine and the closing phenylalanine or tryptophan. D genes are given only for firm matches. Only part of the rows carry a size: once, few, many, or a class if the clone is expanded.

size	J	V	D	CDR3	DNA
-	TRBJ2-7	TRBV27	TRBD2	CASSLSGGLAGSYEQYF	TGTGCCAGCAGTTTATCGGGTGGTTTAGCGGGAAGCTACGAGCAGTACTTC
-	TRBJ1-5	TRBV6-5	-	CASSPYKTSNQPQHF	TGTGCCAGCAGTCCCTATAAAACTAGCAATCAGCCCCAGCATTTT
-	TRBJ2-7	TRBV6-5	-	CASSYSTRGTYEQYF	TGTGCCAGCAGTTACTCGACCAGGGGGACTTACGAGCAGTACTTC
-	TRBJ2-1	TRBV2	TRBD2	CASSDGLAGVYNEQFF	TGTGCCAGCAGCGATGGACTAGCGGGAGTCTACAATGAGCAGTTCTTC
-	TRBJ2-5	TRBV5-6	-	CASSLLVRVRETQYF	TGTGCCAGCAGCTTGTTGGTCAGGGTGAGAGAGACCCAGTACTTC
-	TRBJ1-5	TRBV5-6	-	CASSLGGRVGNQPQHF	TGTGCCAGCAGCTTGGGTGGCAGGGTTGGCAATCAGCCCCAGCATTTT
-	TRBJ1-2	TRBV28	TRBD1	CASSRGTGANYGYTF	TGTGCCAGCAGCCGAGGGACAGGGGCTAACTATGGCTACACCTTC
few	TRBJ2-7	TRBV30	TRBD2	CAWISREREGEQYF	TGTGCCTGGATTTCGAGGGAGCGGGAAGGCGAGCAGTACTTC
-	TRBJ2-7	TRBV11-2	TRBD1	CASSSLGTGYSYEQYF	TGTGCCAGCAGCTCTCTCGGGACAGGGTACTCCTACGAGCAGTACTTC
-	TRBJ1-1	TRBV7-6	-	CASSQGLGTEAFF	TGTGCCAGCAGCCAGGGCCTCGGCACTGAAGCTTTCTTT
-	TRBJ2-5	TRBV5-1	-	CASSSRPGGISYQETQYF	TGCGCCAGCAGCTCTCGCCCAGGGGGGATTAGTTACCAAGAGACCCAGTACTTC
few	TRBJ1-4	TRBV9	TRBD1	CASQGQGDEKLFF	TGTGCCAGCCAGGGACAGGGGGATGAAAAACTGTTTTTT
-	TRBJ2-5	TRBV10-3	TRBD1	CAIRGQYQETQYF	TGTGCCATCAGGGGACAGTACCAAGAGACCCAGTACTTC
-	TRBJ2-7	TRBV19	TRBD1	CASSLPGQYSYEQYF	TGTGCCAGTAGTCTCCCGGGACAGTACTCCTACGAGCAGTACTTC
-	TRBJ1-2	TRBV7-2	TRBD1	CASSLGDRVYGYTF	TGTGCCAGCAGCTTAGGAGACAGGGTGTATGGCTACACCTTC
-	TRBJ2-2	TRBV13	TRBD2	CASSLGGTSGHTGELFF	TGTGCCAGCAGCTTAGGAGGGACTAGCGGGCACACCGGGGAGCTGTTTTTT
-	TRBJ1-1	TRBV25-1	-	CASSEFGTLTEAFF	TGTGCCAGCAGTGAATTCGGGACACTCACTGAAGCTTTCTTT